This T cell receptor beta chain derives from a study of graft-versus-host responses after intestinal transplantation. Whole-study context: Transplants were multivisceral, liver-intestinal, or isolated intestinal.

Study-level points and caveats: When patients had graft-donor T cell macrochimerism, their allografts held high graft-versus-host to host-versus-graft clonal ratios. GvH clones surfaced in recipient marrow, some emerging earlier in ileum or blood.

TCRdb's table, derived via immunoSEQ multiplex PCR, lists solely in-frame clones and lacks some. The data hold around 110,000 clones, with around 90% observed a single time. Germline V gives CDR1 SGHRS, CDR2 YFSETQ. The CDR3 consists of 13 residues. V was clipped by 4 bases and J by 4 bases, with 11 bases between them. As to this clone: Its antigen is not identified.

The origin of this receptor is a human donor who was the organ donor for an intestinal transplant. The rearrangement uses TRBV5-1 and TRBJ2-5; D possibly corresponds to TRBD2 (6 bases). Sample: unstimulated CD4+ T cells sorted from spleen or lymph node cells, taken before transplant. The CDR3 is CASSLEGRETQYF. Here the CDR3 DNA reads TGCGCCAGCAGCCTGGAGGGTCGAGAGACCCAGTACTTC.